This T cell receptor beta chain derives from a study of early T cells in non-severe SARS-CoV-2 infection. Study as a whole: Sequencing used unsorted whole-blood bulk RNA, so chains lack pairing. Study outcomes and limitations: There was a bias toward anti-spike CD8 responses in VDJdb matching, which missed private and CD4 specificities.

Attachment of unique molecular identifiers to individual cDNA molecules was performed. Via MiXCR, TCRdb re-called the 5' RACE reads, giving one row per CDR3 protein. The sample records 77,000 or so distinct CDR3 sequences, approximately 14% being singletons. Germline loops: CDR1 GTSNPN, CDR2 SVGIG (reference sequence). There are 12 residues in the CDR3. With 4 bases removed from V and 0 bases from J, the gap between germline ends came to 6 bases. This clonotype was detected ten times or more. The antigen is not known. The J gene is TRBJ1-2, the V gene TRBV30, with D perhaps TRBD1 (5 bases). This clonotype originated in an adult who was a healthcare worker with PCR-confirmed SARS-CoV-2 infection or an uninfected control (not recorded which). This material consisted of whole blood, taken at baseline. The CDR3 sequence: CAWTGSNYGYTF. The CDR3 nucleotides read TGTGCCTGGACAGGGTCTAACTATGGCTACACCTTC.